This TCR beta chain was found in a study of T cells in women clearing cervical HPV infection. Study information: Controls' single incident HPV16 infection cleared within 12 months without precancer. General observations from the study: Cases carried less TRBV6-7 than controls: roughly 0.11% versus 0.16%.

The germline V gene encodes CDR1 SGHRS and CDR2 YFSETQ. The CDR3 consists of 16 residues. The junction had 5 bases not matched to a gene; V was cut back by 4 bases and J by 0 bases. Details on this clone: The antigen is undetermined. Read coverage stops 3 residues before the CDR3 terminus; the germline J gene supplies the remainder.

Dot-blot hybridization genotyped cervical HPV amplified with MY09/MY11 PCR. Repertoires were generated with immunoSEQ multiplex PCR, while TCRdb's copy carries only in-frame clones and drops some. The sample data list roughly 15,000 clones. The gene calls are TRBV5-1 and TRBJ2-5; 11 nucleotides line up with TRBD1. The clonotype originates from a woman aged 18 to 75 with a cervical HPV16 infection that either progressed to CIN3+ or cleared (not recorded which). Sequencing was performed on blood buffy coat. The CDR3 spells CASSGGTGGYQETQYF. The sequenced CDR3 bases are TGCGCCAGCAGCGGAGGGACAGGGGGTTACCAAGAGACC.